Following are 21 T cell receptor beta chains from one sample sequenced in a study of blood T cell repertoires in COVID-19. Sequencing used immunoSEQ multiplex PCR; TCRdb keeps in-frame clones, though not all of them. This repertoire shows tens of thousands of clones, nearly 95% found once; its top ten account for roughly 5%. The sequenced material came from peripheral blood. The receptors come from a human donor in a cohort sampled during active COVID-19.

This chain links TRBV7-3 with TRBJ2-1, with a tentative D call TRBD1 (6 bases). The CDR3 extends over 19 amino acids. The germline gives CDR1 SGHTA, CDR2 FQGTGA. Deletions cut 5 bases from V and 5 bases from J, with 28 bases between. CDR3: CASSVLRTQGQRSDNEQFF. CDR3 DNA sequence: TGTGCCAGCAGCGTCCTTAGGACTCAAGGACAGCGATCCGACAATGAGCAGTTCTTC.

The chain links TRBV7-6 to TRBJ2-7, with 9 bases fitting TRBD1. V was clipped by 5 bases and J by 4 bases; unmatched bases: 9. CDR1 and CDR2 (germline): SGHVS, FNYEAQ. CDR3 length: 15 residues. CDR3 DNA sequence: TGTGCCAGCAGCCCAACCGGGACAGGGTTATACGAGCAGTACTTC. Encoded protein: CASSPTGTGLYEQYF.

V usage is TRBV5-4 and J usage is TRBJ2-5; TRBD2 is a possible D gene (5 bases). Trimming removed 4 bases from V and 1 base from J, with 8 bases in between. CDR1 SGHNT and CDR2 YYREEE come from the germline V gene (reference sequence). The CDR3 extends over 13 amino acids. The CDR3 DNA reads as TGTGCCAGCAGCCCCCGGGGCCAAGAGACCCAGTACTTC. Translating gives CASSPRGQETQYF.

This chain uses TRBV7-3 with TRBJ1-4; no clear D gene. This CDR3 has 14 amino acids. The germline V and J ends were trimmed by 1 base and 5 bases, with 8 bases remaining between them. The germline V gene has CDR1 SGHTA and CDR2 FQGTGA. CDR3 in DNA: TGTGCCAGCAGCTTAAGTGCGGCCAATGAAAAACTGTTTTTT. Protein product: CASSLSAANEKLFF.

The V gene is TRBV2, the J gene TRBJ1-4, with a possible D match to TRBD1 (5 bases). CDR1 and CDR2 from the germline V gene are SNHLY and FYNNEI. Trimming pared 7 bases from V and 5 bases from J, leaving 14 bases between. The CDR3 extends over 14 amino acids. CDR3 coding DNA: TGTGCCAGCACGGTTGGGGGGTCCAATGAAAAACTGTTTTTT. Translating gives CASTVGGSNEKLFF.

The rearrangement joins TRBV27 to TRBJ1-1, with a possible D match to TRBD1 (6 bases). The CDR3 has 19 residues. Trimming removed 3 bases from V and 3 bases from J, with 26 bases in between. Germline CDR1 reads MNHEY; CDR2 reads SMNVEV (reference sequence). The CDR3 bases are TGTGCCAGCAGTTTCTATCCGGGTAGGGGGGGAATTACGGACACTGAAGCTTTCTTT. It yields the protein CASSFYPGRGGITDTEAFF.

J is TRBJ1-6 and V is TRBV4-1; 7 bases line up with TRBD1. Looked up from germline, CDR1 is MGHRA and CDR2 is YSYEKL. The J segment lost 5 bases and the V segment lost 3 bases, leaving 4 bases of the junction unmatched. There are 15 residues in the CDR3. Written as DNA, the CDR3 is TGCGCCAGCAGCCAGGGACAGACGAATAATTCACCCCTCCACTTT. Translation: CASSQGQTNNSPLHF.

The chain recombines TRBV7-9 with TRBJ2-1, with D perhaps matching TRBD2 (5 bases). V dropped 5 bases and J dropped 5 bases, with 13 bases sitting between them. Germline CDR1 reads SEHNR; CDR2 reads FQNEAQ (reference sequence). The CDR3 covers 14 residues. In DNA, the CDR3 is TGTGCCAGCAGCCGGACTTTTATCCACAATGAGCAGTTCTTC. Amino acid sequence: CASSRTFIHNEQFF.

The chain is built from TRBV28 and TRBJ2-7; D call uncertain. V lost 5 bases and J 3 bases, leaving 8 bases between the germline ends. Per the germline V gene, CDR1 is MDHEN and CDR2 is SYDVKM. The CDR3 sequence is 12 residues long. The CDR3 here is CASSPPYYEQYF. Written as DNA, the CDR3 is TGTGCCAGCAGTCCACCCTACTACGAGCAGTACTTC.

The CDR3 is CASSQVRGTQYF. In nucleotides, the CDR3 is TGTGCCAGCAGCCAGGTCCGAGGGACCCAGTACTTC. The V and J genes are TRBV3-1 (or the pseudogene TRBV3-2) and TRBJ2-5; D not certain. This CDR3 is 12 amino acids long. CDR1 LGHDT and CDR2 YNNKEL come from the germline V gene (reference sequence). Trimming removed 3 bases at V and 7 bases at J, with 9 bases between.

The rearrangement uses TRBV6-5 and TRBJ2-7; no clear D gene. V lost 2 bases and J 6 bases, leaving 11 bases between the germline ends. The CDR3 sequence is 13 residues long. Germline V lookup: CDR1 MNHEY, CDR2 SVGAGI. The CDR3 bases are TGTGCCAGCAGTTACGCTAGAGTGGCCGAGCAGTACTTC. Its protein is CASSYARVAEQYF.

This clone occurred once. The chain employs TRBV6-1 and TRBJ2-1; TRBD2 aligns across 9 bases. V lost 2 bases, J lost 2 bases, and 7 bases stayed unmatched. CDR1 is MNHNS and CDR2 is SASEGT in the germline V gene. This CDR3 contains 17 residues. The CDR3 DNA sequence: TGTGCCAGCAGTGAACGCCCCGCGGGGGGGACCTACAATGAGCAGTTCTTC. As protein: CASSERPAGGTYNEQFF.

The chain couples TRBV7-9 to TRBJ2-3, with 9 bases aligning to TRBD2. CDR3 length: 16 amino acids. V trimming: 5 bases; J trimming: 3 bases; junction bases outside the gene matches: 9. Germline loops: CDR1 SEHNR, CDR2 FQNEAQ (reference sequence). CDR3 bases: TGTGCCAGCAGCCTCCCCCCCAGCGGGAGGACAGATACGCAGTATTTT. It codes for CASSLPPSGRTDTQYF.

This clone was counted a single time. V is TRBV29-1 and J is TRBJ1-1; D is unclear. CDR3 length: 14 residues. The germline gives CDR1 SQVTM, CDR2 ANQGSEA. Trimming took 6 bases from V and 0 from J, leaving 14 bases between them. CDR3 amino acids: CSVTRIAMNTEAFF. The CDR3 DNA follows: TGCAGCGTGACCCGGATAGCTATGAACACTGAAGCTTTCTTT.

V usage is TRBV5-1 and J usage is TRBJ2-5; a weak D match, TRBD2 (5 bases). The length of the CDR3 is 14 residues. With 6 bases removed from V and 7 bases from J, the gap between germline ends came to 19 bases. The germline V gene encodes CDR1 SGHRS and CDR2 YFSETQ. The CDR3 spells CASNPPVSGGTQYF. CDR3 in DNA: TGCGCCAGCAACCCACCAGTAAGCGGCGGGACCCAGTACTTC.

The rearrangement joins TRBV10-3 to TRBJ1-3, with D perhaps matching TRBD1 (6 bases). V was trimmed by 3 bases and J by 0 bases, leaving 9 bases between them. The CDR3 has 15 amino acids. Germline V CDR1 and CDR2: ENHRY, SYGVKD. CDR3 in amino acids: CAISDRGDSGNTIYF. CDR3 nucleotides: TGTGCCATCAGTGACAGGGGCGACTCTGGAAACACCATATATTTT.

The genes are TRBV7-2 and TRBJ1-5; D may be TRBD1 (6 bases). The V end was cut by 4 bases, the J end by 0 bases, with 19 bases between. This CDR3 comprises 18 residues. CDR1 and CDR2 (germline): SGHTA, FQGNSA. The CDR3 loop is CASSSPWGTTYSNQPQHF. The CDR3 DNA reads as TGTGCCAGCAGCTCACCCTGGGGGACAACCTATAGCAATCAGCCCCAGCATTTT. The full variable domain, rest sourced from reference TRBV7-2 and TRBJ1-5, is GAGVSQSPSNKVTEKGKDVELRCDPISGHTALYWYRQSLGQGLEFLIYFQGNSAPDKSGLPSDRFSAERTGGSVSTLTIQRTQQEDSAVYLCASSSPWGTTYSNQPQHFGDGTRLSIL.

The J gene is TRBJ2-5, the V gene TRBV6-2 or TRBV6-3, with 13 bases identical to TRBD2. Per the germline V gene, CDR1 is MNHEY and CDR2 is SVGEGT. This CDR3 has 16 residues. Trimming took 5 bases from V and 1 from J; bases not matched to a gene: 4. In DNA, the CDR3 is TGTGCCAGCAGTCGGGGACTAGCGGGAATCCAAGAGACCCAGTACTTC. It codes for CASSRGLAGIQETQYF.

The V call is TRBV6-5, the J call TRBJ1-4; TRBD1 matches at 7 bases. Germline CDR1 reads MNHEY; CDR2 reads SVGAGI. CDR3 length: 15 amino acids. The V and J ends lost 4 bases and 7 bases, in that order; junction bases with no gene match: 9. CDR3 sequence: CASSSTRGRAEKLFF. DNA for the CDR3: TGTGCCAGCAGTTCGACTAGGGGGCGCGCTGAAAAACTGTTTTTT.

This clone was seen a few times. V is TRBV2 and J is TRBJ2-7; D may be TRBD1 (6 bases). Trimming pared 6 bases from V and 2 bases from J, leaving 8 bases between. This CDR3 comprises 12 residues. Germline V gene lookup returns CDR1 SNHLY and CDR2 FYNNEI. Here the CDR3 reads CASRDSPYEQYF. The CDR3 DNA is TGTGCCAGCAGGGACAGCCCCTACGAGCAGTACTTC.

The V call is TRBV5-4, the J call TRBJ2-1; 8 bases map to TRBD1. The CDR3 is 13 amino acids. Looked up from germline, CDR1 is SGHNT and CDR2 is YYREEE (reference sequence). With 5 bases clipped from V and 7 bases from J, the junction kept 5 bases outside the gene matches. CDR3: CASRSRGRNEQFF. The DNA for the CDR3 is TGTGCCAGCAGGTCCAGGGGGCGGAATGAGCAGTTCTTC.